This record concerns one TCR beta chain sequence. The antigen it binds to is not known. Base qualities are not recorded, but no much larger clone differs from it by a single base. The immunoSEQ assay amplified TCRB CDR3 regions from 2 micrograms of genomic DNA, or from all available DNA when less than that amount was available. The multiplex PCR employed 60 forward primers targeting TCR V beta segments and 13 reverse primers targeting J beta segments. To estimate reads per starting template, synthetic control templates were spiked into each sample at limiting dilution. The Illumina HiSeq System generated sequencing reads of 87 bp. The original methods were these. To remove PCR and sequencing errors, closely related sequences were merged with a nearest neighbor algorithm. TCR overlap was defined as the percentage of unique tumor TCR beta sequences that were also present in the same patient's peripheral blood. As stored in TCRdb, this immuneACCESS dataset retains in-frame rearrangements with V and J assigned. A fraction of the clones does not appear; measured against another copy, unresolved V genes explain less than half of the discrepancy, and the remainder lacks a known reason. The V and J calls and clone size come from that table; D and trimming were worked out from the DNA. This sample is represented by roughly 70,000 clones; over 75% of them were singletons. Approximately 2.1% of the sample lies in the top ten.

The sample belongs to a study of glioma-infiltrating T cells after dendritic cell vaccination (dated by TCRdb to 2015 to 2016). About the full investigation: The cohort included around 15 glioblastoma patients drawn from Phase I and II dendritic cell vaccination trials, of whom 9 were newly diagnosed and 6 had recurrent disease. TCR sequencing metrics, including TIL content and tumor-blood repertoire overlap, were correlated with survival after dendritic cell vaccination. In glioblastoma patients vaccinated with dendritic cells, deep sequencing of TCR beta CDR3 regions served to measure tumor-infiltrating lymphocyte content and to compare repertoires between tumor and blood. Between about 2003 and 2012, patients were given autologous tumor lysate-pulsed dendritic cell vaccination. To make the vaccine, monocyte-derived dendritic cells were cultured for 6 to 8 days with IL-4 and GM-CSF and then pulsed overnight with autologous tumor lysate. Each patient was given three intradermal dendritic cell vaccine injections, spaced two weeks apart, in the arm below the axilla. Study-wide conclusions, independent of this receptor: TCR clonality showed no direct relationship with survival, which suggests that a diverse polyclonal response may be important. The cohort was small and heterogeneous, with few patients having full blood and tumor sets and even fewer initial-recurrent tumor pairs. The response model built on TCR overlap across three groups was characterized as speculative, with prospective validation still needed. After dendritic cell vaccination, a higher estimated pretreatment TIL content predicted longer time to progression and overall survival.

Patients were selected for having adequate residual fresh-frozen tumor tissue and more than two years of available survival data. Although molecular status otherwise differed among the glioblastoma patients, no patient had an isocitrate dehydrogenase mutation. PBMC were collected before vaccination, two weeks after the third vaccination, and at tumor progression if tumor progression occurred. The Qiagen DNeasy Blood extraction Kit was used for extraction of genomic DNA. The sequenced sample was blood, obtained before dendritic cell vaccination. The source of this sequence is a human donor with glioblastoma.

The CDR3 loop reads CVSNGGENYGYTF. The sequenced DNA is TGTGTTAGCAACGGGGGGGAAAACTATGGCTACACCTTC. The sequence is built from TRBV9 and TRBJ1-2; TRBD1 is a possible D gene, resting on 5 matching bases. From the cysteine through the phenylalanine, the CDR3 covers 13 amino acids. The sequence is cut down to CDR3 DNA, 39 bases in frame from base 1. The germline V gene specifies SGDLS as CDR1 and YYNGEE as CDR2.